In this sample, the clone carrying this T cell receptor (beta chain) turned up a few times. The V gene end was trimmed by 4 bases and the J gene end by 7 bases; junction bases not matched to a gene: 8. The CDR3 extends over 16 amino acids. Germline V gives CDR1 SGHDT, CDR2 YYEEEE. The data stem from a study of blood T cell repertoires in COVID-19. The wider study: Sources were T cells, B-cell-depleted T cells, or PBMCs; the material itself was cDNA or gDNA.

Participant reports of clinical history set cohort assignment. Measured with immunoSEQ multiplex PCR; TCRdb has only the in-frame clones, and not every one. This table holds around 250,000 clones, more than 75% found once. The chain is built from TRBV5-6 and TRBJ2-5; 15 bases agree with TRBD2. The sequence derives from a woman aged 50 to 60 who had been exposed to COVID-19. Material for sequencing was PBMCs or T cells enriched from blood (not recorded which). The CDR3 DNA reads TGTGCCAGCAGCCGATGGACTAGCGGGGGGGCTGGGACCCAGTACTTC. As protein: CASSRWTSGGAGTQYF.